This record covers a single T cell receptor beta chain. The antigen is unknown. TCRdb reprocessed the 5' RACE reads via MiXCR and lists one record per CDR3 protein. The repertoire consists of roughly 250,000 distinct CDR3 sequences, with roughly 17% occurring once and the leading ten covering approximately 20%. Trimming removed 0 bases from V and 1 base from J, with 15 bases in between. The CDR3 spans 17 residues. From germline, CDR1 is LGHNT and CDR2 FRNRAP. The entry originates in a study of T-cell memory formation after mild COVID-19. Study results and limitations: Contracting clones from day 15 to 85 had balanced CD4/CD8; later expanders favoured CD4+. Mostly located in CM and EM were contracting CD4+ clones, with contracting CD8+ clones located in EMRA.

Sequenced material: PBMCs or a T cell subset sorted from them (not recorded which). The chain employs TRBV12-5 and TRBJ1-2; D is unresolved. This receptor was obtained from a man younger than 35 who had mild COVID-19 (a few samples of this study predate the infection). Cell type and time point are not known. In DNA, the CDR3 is TGTGCTAGTGGTTTGGTAATATCAGTCGGGCTTAACTATGGCTACACCTTC. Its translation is CASGLVISVGLNYGYTF.